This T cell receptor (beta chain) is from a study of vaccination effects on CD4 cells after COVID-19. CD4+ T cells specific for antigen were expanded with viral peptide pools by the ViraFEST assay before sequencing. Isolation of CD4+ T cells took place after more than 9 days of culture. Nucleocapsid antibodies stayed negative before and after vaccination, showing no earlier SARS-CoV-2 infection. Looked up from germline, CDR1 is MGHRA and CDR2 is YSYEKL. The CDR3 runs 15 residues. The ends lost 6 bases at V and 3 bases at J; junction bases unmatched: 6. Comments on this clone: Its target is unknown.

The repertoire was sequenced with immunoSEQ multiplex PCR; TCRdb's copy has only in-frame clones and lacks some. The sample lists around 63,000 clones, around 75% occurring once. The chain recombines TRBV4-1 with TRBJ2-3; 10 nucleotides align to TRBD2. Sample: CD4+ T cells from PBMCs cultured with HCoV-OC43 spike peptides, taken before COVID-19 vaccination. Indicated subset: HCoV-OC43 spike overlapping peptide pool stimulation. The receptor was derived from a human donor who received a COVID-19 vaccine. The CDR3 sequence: CASSFQREGTDTQYF. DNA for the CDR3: TGCGCCAGCAGTTTCCAGCGGGAGGGTACAGATACGCAGTATTTT.